This passage covers 7 T cell receptor beta chains from one sample sequenced in a study of CD8+ T cells in alopecia areata. cDNA prepared by RNA extraction and subsequent reverse transcription served as the template for sequencing. Libraries were prepared by immunoSEQ multiplex PCR; TCRdb keeps only in-frame clonotypes and omits some of them. The sample lists more than 200,000 clones; less than 80% were seen once. Sequenced material: CD4+ T cells sorted from blood, taken at week 0. Receptor source: a human donor with alopecia areata.

The chain has TRBV21-1 and TRBJ2-7; TRBD1 is the table's D call and was not checked against the DNA. TRBV21-1 is a known pseudogene. The CDR3 consists of 12 residues. CDR3 region: CASSKRGSEQYF. CDR3 nucleotides: TGTGCCAGCAGCAAAAGGGGGAGTGAGCAGTACTTC.

The chain recombines TRBV29-1 with TRBJ2-3; D tentatively fits TRBD1 or TRBD2 (5 bases each). Trimming shortened V by 7 bases and J by 5 bases, and 13 bases separated the two germline ends. From germline, CDR1 is SQVTM and CDR2 ANQGSEA. CDR3 size: 12 residues. The CDR3 protein is CSARDAGDTQYF. In DNA, the CDR3 is TGCAGCGCCCGGGACGCAGGAGATACGCAGTATTTT.

The chain couples TRBV6-1 to TRBJ1-5; no clear D. Germline CDR1 MNHNS, CDR2 SASEGT. This CDR3 has 14 residues. The V end was cut by 2 bases, the J end by 3 bases, with 8 bases between. Here the CDR3 reads CASSERAVNQPQHF. The DNA of the CDR3 is TGTGCCAGCAGTGAACGGGCAGTCAATCAGCCCCAGCATTTT.

This clone was picked up a small number of times. The V and J genes are TRBV5-4 and TRBJ2-3, with D uncertain. V was shortened by 6 bases and J by 0 bases, with 17 bases between the two germline ends. CDR3 length equals 16 residues. CDR1 is SGHNT and CDR2 is YYREEE in the germline V gene (reference sequence). CDR3 amino acids: CASTRKDVASTDTQYF. Written as DNA, the CDR3 is TGTGCCAGCACAAGGAAGGACGTAGCTAGCACAGATACGCAGTATTTT.

V and J are TRBV5-8 and TRBJ1-5, with TRBD1 as a possible D gene (5 bases). V was cut by 0 bases and J by 3 bases, with 22 bases left in between. Per the germline V gene, CDR1 is SGHTS and CDR2 is YDEGEE. The CDR3 sequence is 19 residues long. The CDR3, as DNA: TGTGCCAGCAGCTTGGCCTCTGGGCCGGGACGAGACTACAATCAGCCCCAGCATTTT. Translated, it gives CASSLASGPGRDYNQPQHF. The full variable domain, its missing parts supplied by reference TRBV5-8 and TRBJ1-5, is EAGVTQSPTHLIKTRGQQATLRCSPISGHTSVYWYQQALGLGLQFLLWYDEGEERNRGNFPPRFSGRQFPNYSSELNVNALELEDSALYLCASSLASGPGRDYNQPQHFGDGTRLSIL.

The genes are TRBV5-4 and TRBJ2-1; D uncertain. Germline CDR1 and CDR2: SGHNT and YYREEE (reference sequence). The CDR3 totals 15 residues. Trimming shortened V by 1 base and J by 0 bases, and 8 bases separated the two germline ends. CDR3 bases: TGTGCCAGCAGCTTGCCTCGAAGCTCCTACAATGAGCAGTTCTTC. Translation: CASSLPRSSYNEQFF.

This chain connects TRBV2 to TRBJ2-7, with 7 bases lining up with TRBD1. This CDR3 region has 13 residues. Germline V gene data show CDR1 as SNHLY and CDR2 as FYNNEI. Trimming removed 7 bases from V and 4 bases from J; junction bases left unmatched: 7. This CDR3 reads CASIRDSLYEQYF. Written as DNA, the CDR3 is TGTGCCAGCATCCGGGACAGCCTTTACGAGCAGTACTTC.